The 19 T cell receptor beta chains listed next were all sequenced from one sample in a study of PD-1 blockade in classical Hodgkin lymphoma. Here immunoSEQ multiplex PCR was the method, and the copy in TCRdb shows in-frame clones only, minus some. The repertoire holds tens of thousands of clones, with roughly nine tenths as singletons. Time point indicated: cycle 4 day 1 (C4D1), after more than five weeks of nivolumab. Patients all relapsed after autologous stem cell transplantation, and there was variation in brentuximab vedotin exposure. Magnetic negative selection was used to purify CD4+ T cells from thawed PBMCs. Sample: CD4+ T cells from blood, taken before the fourth cycle of nivolumab. The receptors were sampled from a human donor with classical Hodgkin lymphoma.

The chain joins TRBV6-1 to TRBJ2-3; a weak D match, TRBD2 (6 bases). Trimming took 1 base from V and 0 from J, leaving 8 bases between them. This CDR3 is built from 15 residues. Germline V gene lookup returns CDR1 MNHNS and CDR2 SASEGT. This CDR3 is CASSEGTTSTDTQYF. The CDR3 DNA is TGTGCCAGCAGTGAAGGGACTACTAGCACAGATACGCAGTATTTT.

The chain uses TRBV10-3 and TRBJ1-6; 7 bases line up with TRBD1. This CDR3 contains 15 residues. CDR1 and CDR2 (germline): ENHRY, SYGVKD. With V trimmed by 5 bases and J by 3 bases, 4 bases remained unmatched. CDR3: CAISPGTDYNSPLHF. In nucleotides, the CDR3 is TGTGCCATCAGTCCAGGGACAGACTATAATTCACCCCTCCACTTT.

This chain uses TRBV7-9 with TRBJ1-3, with D perhaps matching TRBD1 (5 bases). V lost 5 bases and J lost 0, with 17 bases in between. Germline V gives CDR1 SEHNR, CDR2 FQNEAQ (reference sequence). This CDR3 comprises 17 residues. CDR3 sequence (DNA): TGTGCCAGCAGCGGGATGGGAGGGGAAAGCTCTGGAAACACCATATATTTT. It specifies CASSGMGGESSGNTIYF.

J is TRBJ2-3 and V is TRBV15; a possible D gene is TRBD1 (5 bases). This CDR3 is 16 amino acids long. V lost 0 bases, J lost 0 bases, and 10 bases lay in between. Germline assignment: CDR1 LNHNV and CDR2 YYDKDF (reference sequence). CDR3 in amino acids: CATSRDWAGSTDTQYF. In nucleotides, the CDR3 is TGTGCCACCAGCAGAGATTGGGCAGGGAGCACAGATACGCAGTATTTT. Full variable domain (rest looked up from reference TRBV15 and TRBJ2-3): DAMVIQNPRYQVTQFGKPVTLSCSQTLNHNVMYWYQQKSSQAPKLLFHYYDKDFNNEADTPDNFQSRRPNTSFCFLDIRSPGLGDTAMYLCATSRDWAGSTDTQYFGPGTRLTVL.

V usage is TRBV28 and J usage is TRBJ1-3; perhaps TRBD1 as D (6 bases). The V end lost 5 bases, the J end lost 0 bases, and 11 bases lay between the germline ends. Per germline, CDR1 MDHEN and CDR2 SYDVKM. CDR3 length equals 15 residues. The CDR3 nucleotides read TGTGCCAGCAGTGAAAGGACAGACTCTGGAAACACCATATATTTT. It is translated as CASSERTDSGNTIYF. Drawing the rest from reference TRBV28 and TRBJ1-3, the complete variable domain is DVKVTQSSRYLVKRTGEKVFLECVQDMDHENMFWYRQDPGLGLRLIYFSYDVKMKEKGDIPEGYSVSREKKERFSLILESASTNQTSMYLCASSERTDSGNTIYFGEGSWLTVV.

V gene TRBV7-2 combines with J gene TRBJ1-1; TRBD1 agrees at 7 bases. This CDR3 has 15 amino acids. V lost 1 base and J lost 6; bases outside the gene matches: 8. Germline V CDR1 and CDR2: SGHTA, FQGNSA. The CDR3 loop is CASSLGDYRGAEAFF. CDR3 bases: TGTGCCAGCAGCTTAGGGGACTACAGGGGAGCTGAAGCTTTCTTT.

The chain employs TRBV10-3 and TRBJ1-5; D gene unclear. There are 13 residues in the CDR3. Germline assignment: CDR1 ENHRY and CDR2 SYGVKD. Trimming left V 7 bases short and J 3 bases short, with 10 bases between. As DNA, the CDR3 is TGTGCCATCAAACCATCCGCCAATCAGCCCCAGCATTTT. Protein product: CAIKPSANQPQHF.

J is TRBJ1-2 and V is TRBV2; TRBD1 agrees at 9 bases. The CDR3 is 13 residues long. V trimming: 6 bases; J trimming: 5 bases; junction bases outside the gene matches: 4. CDR1 and CDR2 from the germline V gene are SNHLY and FYNNEI. The DNA for the CDR3 is TGTGCCAGCAGGCCCGGACAGGGGTATGGCTACACCTTC. Its protein is CASRPGQGYGYTF.

The V call is TRBV28, the J call TRBJ2-3; 9 nucleotides agree with TRBD1. Germline V gives CDR1 MDHEN, CDR2 SYDVKM. The junction had 17 bases not matched to a gene; V was cut back by 7 bases and J by 0 bases. This CDR3 region has 19 residues. The CDR3 DNA reads TGTGCCAGCACATCCCCCGGGACAGGGAATCTGGCGAGCACAGATACGCAGTATTTT. Translation: CASTSPGTGNLASTDTQYF.

The gene calls are TRBV2 and TRBJ2-5, with 8 bases aligning to TRBD1. Germline V lookup: CDR1 SNHLY, CDR2 FYNNEI. With V trimmed by 10 bases and J by 4 bases, 5 bases remained unmatched. This CDR3 has 12 amino acids. The CDR3 DNA reads as TGTGCCAACGCACAGGGGGGAGAGACCCAGTACTTC. Residues: CANAQGGETQYF.

The chain combines TRBV5-1 with TRBJ2-1; 8 nucleotides match TRBD1. The V segment lost 1 base and the J segment 9 bases; nucleotides outside the gene matches: 9. The CDR3 runs to 15 residues. Germline V gives CDR1 SGHRS, CDR2 YFSETQ. In DNA, the CDR3 is TGCGCCAGCAGCTTGACGACAGGGGTAACGGGTGAGCAGTTCTTC. Amino acid sequence: CASSLTTGVTGEQFF.

The rearrangement joins TRBV4-2 to TRBJ2-1; D unclear. This CDR3 has 14 amino acids. Germline lookup yields CDR1 LGHNA and CDR2 YNFKEQ. V dropped 0 bases and J dropped 9 bases, with 12 bases sitting between them. The DNA of the CDR3 is TGTGCCAGCAGCCAAGATTTCGATGTTAGTGAGCAGTTCTTC. The encoded protein is CASSQDFDVSEQFF.

This chain uses TRBV5-1 with TRBJ2-3; 8 positions match TRBD2. Germline assignment: CDR1 SGHRS and CDR2 YFSETQ. With 4 bases clipped from V and 2 bases from J, the junction kept 12 bases outside the gene matches. This CDR3 has 17 residues. CDR3 protein: CASSHTKRELLTDTQYF. Written as DNA, the CDR3 is TGCGCCAGCAGCCACACGAAGCGGGAGCTACTCACAGATACGCAGTATTTT.

The chain uses TRBV5-4 and TRBJ1-2, with D tentatively TRBD1 (5 bases). V lost 4 bases and J 5 bases, leaving 21 bases between the germline ends. Germline V lookup: CDR1 SGHNT, CDR2 YYREEE (reference sequence). The CDR3 extends over 16 amino acids. CDR3: CASSVGTPTGGYGYTF. The DNA for the CDR3 is TGTGCCAGCAGCGTGGGCACTCCCACAGGAGGATATGGCTACACCTTC. Drawing the rest from reference TRBV5-4 and TRBJ1-2, the complete variable domain is ETGVTQSPTHLIKTRGQQVTLRCSSQSGHNTVSWYQQALGQGPQFIFQYYREEENGRGNFPPRFSGLQFPNYSSELNVNALELDDSALYLCASSVGTPTGGYGYTFGSGTRLTVV.

The rearrangement uses TRBV7-8 and TRBJ2-1, with a possible D match to TRBD1 (5 bases). Germline V gives CDR1 SGHVS, CDR2 FQNEAQ. The CDR3 consists of 14 residues. Between the trimmed V and J ends, which lost 3 bases and 8 bases, there was a span of 14 bases. The CDR3 coding sequence is TGTGCCAGCAGCTTGATCAGGGAAGGGGATGAGCAGTTCTTC. It yields the protein CASSLIREGDEQFF.

The J gene is TRBJ2-2, the V gene TRBV4-2, with 9 bases matching TRBD2. The germline V gene has CDR1 LGHNA and CDR2 YNFKEQ. The V segment lost 4 bases and the J segment 5 bases; nucleotides outside the gene matches: 8. CDR3 size: 16 residues. The CDR3 DNA sequence: TGTGCCAGCAGCCCTATAGCGGGAGTAATTACCGGGGAGCTGTTTTTT. Its translation is CASSPIAGVITGELFF.

The gene calls are TRBV5-6 and TRBJ2-1, with 8 bases identical to TRBD2. The CDR3 loop spans 15 amino acids. CDR1 SGHDT and CDR2 YYEEEE come from the germline V gene. The trim removed 3 bases at V and 4 bases at J, leaving 6 bases unmatched. CDR3 protein: CASSSGLASYNEQFF. DNA for the CDR3: TGTGCCAGCAGCTCCGGACTAGCAAGTTACAATGAGCAGTTCTTC.

V is TRBV6-1 and J is TRBJ2-7; D is uncertain. Between the trimmed V and J ends, which lost 2 bases and 9 bases, there was a span of 17 bases. Germline CDR1 reads MNHNS; CDR2 reads SASEGT. The CDR3 extends over 14 amino acids. CDR3 in amino acids: CASSERPPPVGQYF. The CDR3, as DNA: TGTGCCAGCAGTGAAAGGCCCCCGCCGGTTGGGCAGTACTTC.

V is TRBV19 and J is TRBJ2-5; D gene uncertain. The V and J ends lost 8 bases and 4 bases respectively, with 14 bases between them. The CDR3 has 13 amino acids. Germline values: CDR1 LNHDA, CDR2 SQIVND (reference sequence). The CDR3 sequence is CASQVAGIETQYF. CDR3 sequence (DNA): TGTGCCAGTCAGGTCGCAGGAATAGAGACCCAGTACTTC.